These 28 T cell receptor beta chains originate from one sample sequenced in a study of blood T cell repertoires in COVID-19. Profiled with immunoSEQ multiplex PCR; TCRdb holds only in-frame clones, not every one. Of over 250,000 clones listed, approximately 83% are singletons. Input material: peripheral blood. The receptors here all came from a woman in her 70s with acute or convalescent COVID-19.

V gene TRBV6-5 combines with J gene TRBJ1-2; no definite D call. Germline V CDR1 and CDR2: MNHEY, SVGAGI. The CDR3 length is 15 residues. V was trimmed by 7 bases and J by 8 bases, leaving 23 bases between them. CDR3 in DNA: TGTGCCAGCATCGGCCTTTGGGTCCCGGGGAGCGGCTACACCTTC. It translates to CASIGLWVPGSGYTF.

V is TRBV3-1 (or the pseudogene TRBV3-2) and J is TRBJ2-3; D not certain. The V gene's germline CDR1 is LGHDT and CDR2 YNNKEL (reference sequence). V was clipped by 4 bases and J by 2 bases, with 7 bases between them. CDR3 size: 13 residues. CDR3 bases: TGTGCCAGCAGCCCCGGTTCCACAGATACGCAGTATTTT. This codes for CASSPGSTDTQYF.

The V call is TRBV19, the J call TRBJ1-2; 7 nucleotides align to TRBD1. The junction had 18 bases not matched to a gene; V was cut back by 6 bases and J by 2 bases. Germline lookup yields CDR1 LNHDA and CDR2 SQIVND (reference sequence). This CDR3 comprises 18 residues. The CDR3 spells CASSPTRAGGFPNYGYTF. CDR3 sequence (DNA): TGTGCCAGTAGCCCCACGCGGGCAGGGGGTTTTCCCAACTATGGCTACACCTTC.

This chain links TRBV10-3 with TRBJ1-1; no clear D gene. With 3 bases removed from V and 6 bases from J, the gap between germline ends came to 8 bases. Germline assignment: CDR1 ENHRY and CDR2 SYGVKD. The CDR3 spans 12 residues. CDR3 sequence: CAISDRSPEAFF. The CDR3 nucleotides read TGTGCCATCAGTGACCGGTCCCCTGAAGCTTTCTTT.

The chain carries TRBV5-8 and TRBJ1-2, with D hard to call. The CDR3 is made up of 13 amino acids. The ends were cut back, 5 bases at V and 8 bases at J, with 16 bases in the middle. CDR1 and CDR2 (germline): SGHTS, YDEGEE. As DNA, the CDR3 is TGTGCCAGCAGATCCCGAGGGCGGCGGGGCTACACCTTC. Protein: CASRSRGRRGYTF.

This clone was recorded once. The chain joins TRBV6-2 or TRBV6-3 to TRBJ1-1, with 8 nucleotides matching TRBD1. Per the germline V gene, CDR1 is MNHEY and CDR2 is SVGEGT. V lost 3 bases, J lost 10 bases, and 16 bases stayed unmatched. The length of the CDR3 is 16 residues. The CDR3 DNA reads TGTGCCAGCAGTTATATGAGGGACAGGACGGGGGCGCGAGCTTTCTTT. Residues: CASSYMRDRTGARAFF.

The V gene is TRBV6-6, the J gene TRBJ1-6; TRBD1 matches at 9 bases. Germline V gene data show CDR1 as MNHNY and CDR2 as SVGAGI (reference sequence). The CDR3 runs to 15 residues. Trimming at V came to 0 bases and at J to 8 bases, leaving 2 bases not matched to a gene. CDR3 protein: CASSYSTGGDSPLHF. The CDR3 DNA is TGTGCCAGCAGTTACTCCACAGGGGGCGATTCACCCCTCCACTTT.

The chain couples TRBV5-1 to TRBJ1-1; tentatively, D is TRBD1 (5 bases). This CDR3 spans 16 amino acids. Germline V gives CDR1 SGHRS, CDR2 YFSETQ. V was clipped by 0 bases and J by 7 bases, with 19 bases between them. The CDR3 loop is CASSLAGGQGQSEAFF. The CDR3 DNA is TGCGCCAGCAGCTTGGCAGGCGGTCAGGGCCAAAGTGAAGCTTTCTTT.

The chain recombines TRBV5-1 with TRBJ1-2; 8 bases match TRBD1. Unmatched junction bases numbered 0, after V lost 0 bases and J lost 2 bases. The length of the CDR3 is 14 residues. CDR1 and CDR2 (germline): SGHRS, YFSETQ. DNA of the CDR3: TGCGCCAGCAGCTTGGGACAGGGGAACTATGGCTACACCTTC. This sequence encodes CASSLGQGNYGYTF.

This clone was recorded a few times. The V call is TRBV27, the J call TRBJ1-1; no definite D call. Germline CDR1 is MNHEY and CDR2 is SMNVEV (reference sequence). Between the trimmed V and J ends, which lost 3 bases and 5 bases, there was a span of 10 bases. The CDR3 covers 13 residues. CDR3 in amino acids: CASSFTTGTEAFF. DNA of the CDR3: TGTGCCAGCAGTTTTACCACGGGGACTGAAGCTTTCTTT.

This clone occurred a few times. The V and J genes are TRBV5-1 and TRBJ2-3; TRBD2 aligns across 9 bases. With 3 bases clipped from V and 0 bases from J, the junction kept 2 bases outside the gene matches. Germline lookup yields CDR1 SGHRS and CDR2 YFSETQ. CDR3 size: 15 residues. The CDR3 loop is CASSWGTSSTDTQYF. CDR3 bases: TGCGCCAGCAGCTGGGGGACTAGCAGCACAGATACGCAGTATTTT.

This sequence joins TRBV27 and TRBJ1-1, with a tentative D call TRBD1 (5 bases). Germline V CDR1 and CDR2: MNHEY, SMNVEV (reference sequence). The CDR3 length is 15 residues. The V and J ends lost 4 bases and 3 bases respectively, with 15 bases between them. CDR3: CASSSWLGGDTEAFF. DNA for the CDR3: TGTGCCAGCAGTTCCTGGTTGGGGGGGGACACTGAAGCTTTCTTT.

This chain connects TRBV6-5 to TRBJ1-2; D might be TRBD1 (6 bases). The CDR3 contains 15 residues. CDR1 and CDR2 from the germline V gene are MNHEY and SVGAGI. Trimming took 6 bases from V and 4 from J, leaving 18 bases between them. Written as DNA, the CDR3 is TGTGCCAGCAGACTCAACAGGGAACGGAGCTATGGCTACACCTTC. Amino acids: CASRLNRERSYGYTF.

The V call is TRBV6-5, the J call TRBJ1-6; D is uncertain. CDR1 and CDR2 from the germline V gene are MNHEY and SVGAGI. Trimming removed 8 bases at V and 8 bases at J, with 19 bases between. The CDR3 covers 15 residues. The CDR3 spells CASGSADYFYSPLHF. The CDR3 DNA reads TGTGCCAGCGGGAGCGCGGACTACTTCTATTCACCCCTCCACTTT.

The chain recombines TRBV5-4 with TRBJ2-5, with D uncertain. V shed 0 bases and J shed 7 bases, with 10 bases lying between them. CDR3 length: 13 amino acids. From germline, CDR1 is SGHNT and CDR2 YYREEE (reference sequence). CDR3 residues: CASSLEALGTQYF. The CDR3 DNA reads TGTGCCAGCAGCTTGGAGGCCCTAGGGACCCAGTACTTC.

V gene TRBV6-4 combines with J gene TRBJ1-5; no clear D. V shed 3 bases and J shed 1 base, with 10 bases lying between them. The germline CDR1 and CDR2 sequences are MRHNA and SNTAGT. The CDR3 extends over 15 amino acids. The chain's CDR3 is CASSEAAGSNQPQHF. The CDR3 nucleotides are TGTGCCAGCAGTGAAGCGGCAGGAAGCAATCAGCCCCAGCATTTT.

A word on this clone: An end of the junction differs from the germline gene, which may be a read error. The chain uses TRBV3-1 (or the pseudogene TRBV3-2) and TRBJ2-1, with TRBD2 matching over 8 bases. The germline CDR1 and CDR2 sequences are LGHDT and YNNKEL (reference sequence). The CDR3 is 19 amino acids. The CDR3, as DNA: TGTCCCAGCAGCCACGGGGGGGGACTCGCGGGGAGCTCCTACAATGAGCAGTTCTTC. It is translated as CPSSHGGGLAGSSYNEQFF.

The gene calls are TRBV4-1 and TRBJ2-7; D is perhaps TRBD1 (5 bases). Looked up from germline, CDR1 is MGHRA and CDR2 is YSYEKL. Trimming took off 3 bases at V and 3 bases at J, with 15 bases between the two ends. CDR3 length: 15 amino acids. CDR3 region: CASSQEETRVYEQYF. The CDR3 DNA reads as TGCGCCAGCAGCCAGGAAGAAACCAGGGTCTACGAGCAGTACTTC.

The genes are TRBV30 and TRBJ1-1, with D hard to call. V shed 4 bases and J shed 5 bases, with 20 bases lying between them. This CDR3 spans 15 amino acids. CDR1 is GTSNPN and CDR2 is SVGIG in the germline V gene (reference sequence). The CDR3 DNA is TGTGCCTGGATCCCTTCCTCCGGTTTGAGGACTGAAGCTTTCTTT. Residues: CAWIPSSGLRTEAFF.

This clone was seen just once. The CDR3: CASSQDGGNEAFF. DNA for the CDR3: TGTGCCAGCAGCCAAGATGGAGGGAACGAAGCTTTCTTT. The V call is TRBV4-2, the J call TRBJ1-1; the D is unclear. The CDR3 extends over 13 amino acids. V was clipped by 0 bases and J by 8 bases, with 10 bases between them. Germline V gene lookup returns CDR1 LGHNA and CDR2 YNFKEQ.

This chain links TRBV6-1 with TRBJ2-3; 7 nucleotides align to TRBD2. This CDR3 comprises 18 residues. Unmatched junction bases numbered 13, after V lost 4 bases and J lost 0 bases. Germline V gives CDR1 MNHNS, CDR2 SASEGT. The CDR3 is CASSVSAGVAISTDTQYF. As DNA, the CDR3 is TGTGCCAGCAGTGTTTCGGCGGGGGTGGCGATTAGCACAGATACGCAGTATTTT.

The chain combines TRBV27 with TRBJ1-2, with a possible D match to TRBD1 (6 bases). The CDR3 has 12 residues. Trimming cost V 5 bases and J 8 bases, with 12 bases left between them. Per germline, CDR1 MNHEY and CDR2 SMNVEV (reference sequence). DNA of the CDR3: TGTGCCAGCAGTCCCCAGGGGTTGGGCTACACCTTC. This translates into CASSPQGLGYTF.

The chain uses TRBV18 and TRBJ2-1, with 7 bases identical to TRBD1. Germline V gene sequence: CDR1 KGHSH, CDR2 LQKENI. The CDR3 contains 15 residues. V lost 3 bases to trimming and J lost 2 bases; unmatched junction nucleotides: 4. Here the CDR3 DNA reads TGTGCCAGCTCACCCGCCGGGACAGCCTACAATGAGCAGTTCTTC. Encoded protein: CASSPAGTAYNEQFF.

The genes are TRBV9 and TRBJ1-4; 8 nucleotides line up with TRBD1. The CDR3 is made up of 16 amino acids. Germline CDR1 SGDLS, CDR2 YYNGEE. V shed 0 bases and J 7 bases; nucleotides not matched to a gene: 8. The CDR3 region has the DNA TGTGCCAGCAGCGTAGGTGGACAGGGTGCCGGTGAAAAACTGTTTTTT. It specifies CASSVGGQGAGEKLFF.

For this clone: Within the sample, other DNA sequences also encode this same CDR3. The gene calls are TRBV18 and TRBJ1-1; D gene uncertain. The ends were cut back, 3 bases at V and 1 base at J, with 6 bases in the middle. Germline V CDR1 and CDR2: KGHSH, LQKENI. The CDR3 extends over 13 amino acids. In DNA form, the CDR3 reads TGTGCCAGCTCACCGGGCAGGAACACTGAAGCTTTCTTT. This sequence encodes CASSPGRNTEAFF.

In this sample, this clone turned up once. The chain joins TRBV18 to TRBJ1-2; D gene uncertain. The CDR3 sequence is 13 residues long. Per germline, CDR1 KGHSH and CDR2 LQKENI. The ends were cut back, 6 bases at V and 1 base at J, with 9 bases in the middle. The CDR3 DNA sequence: TGTGCCAGCTCCCGGGGAGGTAACTATGGCTACACCTTC. Translated, it gives CASSRGGNYGYTF.

This clone has a handful of counts. J is TRBJ2-1 and V is TRBV9; D perhaps matches TRBD2 (6 bases). CDR1 is SGDLS and CDR2 is YYNGEE in the germline V gene. Deletions cut 4 bases from V and 8 bases from J, with 13 bases between. The CDR3 sequence is 13 residues long. CDR3 nucleotide sequence: TGTGCCAGCAGCCCACCGACTAGGGATGAGCAGTTCTTC. Protein product: CASSPPTRDEQFF.

The chain recombines TRBV3-1 (or the pseudogene TRBV3-2) with TRBJ1-1; 9 positions match TRBD1. In germline, CDR1 is LGHDT, CDR2 YNNKEL (reference sequence). The CDR3 has 14 amino acids. The V segment lost 4 bases and the J segment 3 bases; nucleotides outside the gene matches: 3. CDR3 region: CASSPRDRDTEAFF. The CDR3 coding sequence is TGTGCCAGCAGCCCCCGGGACAGGGACACTGAAGCTTTCTTT.